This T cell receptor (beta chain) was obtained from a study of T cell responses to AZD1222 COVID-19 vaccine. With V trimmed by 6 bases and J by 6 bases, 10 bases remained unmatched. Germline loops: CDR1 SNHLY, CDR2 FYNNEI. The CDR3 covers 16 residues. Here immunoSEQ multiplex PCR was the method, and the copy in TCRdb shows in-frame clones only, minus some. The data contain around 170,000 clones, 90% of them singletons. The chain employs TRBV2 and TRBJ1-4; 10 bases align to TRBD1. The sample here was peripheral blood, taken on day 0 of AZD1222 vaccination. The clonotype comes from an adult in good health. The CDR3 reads CASSVGTGVRYEKLFF. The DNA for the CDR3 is TGTGCCAGCAGCGTTGGGACAGGGGTTCGGTATGAAAAACTGTTTTTT.